This passage covers 26 T cell receptor beta chains from one sample sequenced in a study of blood T cell repertoires in COVID-19 (dated by TCRdb to the early 2020s). Library creation used the immunoSEQ multiplex PCR assay. TCRdb re-hosts the immuneACCESS table, in-frame sequences only. Its copies lack some clones; in the studies checked, an unresolved V gene accounts for under half of them, and the cause for the rest is not known. Within this sample are 200,000 to 250,000 clones, with 70% to 90% of them counted one time only. The ten top clones hold 13% of the sample. Material: peripheral blood. Source of these receptors: a human donor in a cohort sampled during active COVID-19.

The rearrangement links TRBV25-1 to TRBJ1-6; D is unclear. CDR1 and CDR2 from the germline V gene are MGHDK and SYGVNS. The ends were cut back, 6 bases at V and 3 bases at J, with 12 bases in the middle. This CDR3 contains 15 residues. The CDR3 nucleotides are TGTGCCAGCAGACACACCAATAACTATAATTCACCCCTCCACTTT. This encodes CASRHTNNYNSPLHF.

The chain carries TRBV18 and TRBJ1-2, with D maybe TRBD1 (6 bases). Germline V gives CDR1 KGHSH, CDR2 LQKENI. The CDR3 runs to 14 residues. V lost 3 bases and J lost 8, with 16 bases in between. This chain's CDR3 is CASSPGQTLEGYTF. The CDR3 bases are TGTGCCAGCTCACCCGGACAGACCCTCGAGGGCTACACCTTC.

The chain has TRBV5-1 and TRBJ2-5; D perhaps matches TRBD2 (5 bases). V was shortened by 5 bases and J by 7 bases, with 12 bases between the two germline ends. The CDR3 sequence is 12 residues long. Germline V gene sequence: CDR1 SGHRS, CDR2 YFSETQ. CDR3 region: CASSPMGRTQYF. In DNA form, the CDR3 reads TGCGCCAGCAGTCCTATGGGGAGGACCCAGTACTTC.

The chain is built from TRBV30 and TRBJ1-3; no clear D gene. The V end lost 0 bases, the J end lost 3 bases, and 9 bases lay between the germline ends. Germline-derived CDR1 and CDR2 are GTSNPN and SVGIG (reference sequence). The CDR3 is 14 amino acids. CDR3 coding DNA: TGTGCCTGGAGTGTAGAGAGAAGTGGAAACACCATATATTTT. This codes for CAWSVERSGNTIYF.

The chain has TRBV4-2 and TRBJ2-7; 12 positions agree with TRBD1. V shed 2 bases, J shed 6 bases, and the junction held 5 bases outside the gene matches. Per germline, CDR1 LGHNA and CDR2 YNFKEQ. CDR3 length: 15 amino acids. Written as DNA, the CDR3 is TGTGCCAGCAGCCAAACGGGACAGGGGGCGAGCGAGCAGTACTTC. As protein: CASSQTGQGASEQYF.

DNA of the CDR3: TGTGCCAGCAGTTTAGGGACAGGGACAGGTGGCTACACCTTC. This sequence encodes CASSLGTGTGGYTF. This chain connects TRBV27 to TRBJ1-2, with TRBD1 matching 9 bases. Germline lookup yields CDR1 MNHEY and CDR2 SMNVEV (reference sequence). This CDR3 has 14 residues. V shed 2 bases, J shed 7 bases, and the junction held 5 bases outside the gene matches.

V and J are TRBV9 and TRBJ1-4; D might be TRBD1 (6 bases). The germline gives CDR1 SGDLS, CDR2 YYNGEE. The V end lost 4 bases, the J end lost 4 bases, and 11 bases lay between the germline ends. The CDR3 sequence is 14 residues long. CDR3: CASSTDSYNEKLFF. The CDR3 DNA sequence: TGTGCCAGCAGCACGGACAGCTATAATGAAAAACTGTTTTTT.

This chain connects TRBV19 to TRBJ1-2; the D is unclear. Germline V gives CDR1 LNHDA, CDR2 SQIVND (reference sequence). The CDR3 contains 11 residues. Trimming took 9 bases from V and 4 from J, leaving 9 bases between them. The CDR3 sequence is CASDYSYGYTF. The CDR3 region has the DNA TGTGCCAGCGACTATTCCTATGGCTACACCTTC.

This chain links TRBV4-2 with TRBJ2-1, with TRBD2 as a possible D gene (6 bases). V shed 0 bases and J shed 4 bases, with 10 bases lying between them. The CDR3 length is 15 residues. Germline CDR1 LGHNA, CDR2 YNFKEQ. CDR3 loop: CASSQDSREYNEQFF. CDR3 nucleotide sequence: TGTGCCAGCAGCCAAGATTCCCGGGAGTACAATGAGCAGTTCTTC.

The CDR3 sequence is CASSFFSGGLPSTDTQYF. The CDR3 DNA follows: TGTGCCAGCAGCTTCTTTAGCGGGGGCCTTCCTAGCACAGATACGCAGTATTTT. The chain uses TRBV5-6 and TRBJ2-3; 9 nucleotides match TRBD2. Germline V gene sequence: CDR1 SGHDT, CDR2 YYEEEE. This CDR3 contains 18 residues. V shed 2 bases and J 0 bases; nucleotides not matched to a gene: 10.

This clone appeared a single time. The rearrangement joins TRBV7-9 to TRBJ2-1; D unclear. This CDR3 contains 12 residues. The V gene lost 6 bases and the J gene lost 5 bases, with 8 bases spanning the gap. Germline V gene data show CDR1 as SEHNR and CDR2 as FQNEAQ (reference sequence). The CDR3 reads CASRVGDNEQFF. CDR3 bases: TGTGCCAGCAGGGTGGGCGACAATGAGCAGTTCTTC.

This clone was seen once. The rearrangement links TRBV10-3 to TRBJ2-3; 7 bases align to TRBD1. CDR3 length: 13 residues. The trim removed 10 bases at V and 9 bases at J, leaving 13 bases unmatched. CDR1 and CDR2 from the germline V gene are ENHRY and SYGVKD. CDR3 in amino acids: CATVGSQGKTQYF. The CDR3 nucleotides read TGTGCCACGGTAGGCTCACAGGGGAAGACGCAGTATTTT.

The chain employs TRBV10-3 and TRBJ1-2, with D tentatively TRBD1 (5 bases). This CDR3 has 14 amino acids. The V gene lost 2 bases and the J gene lost 8 bases, with 15 bases spanning the gap. Germline CDR1 ENHRY, CDR2 SYGVKD. The CDR3 DNA follows: TGTGCCATCAGTGAGGTCAGGGCAACTCAAGGCTACACCTTC. Its translation is CAISEVRATQGYTF.

This clone was seen a single time. V and J are TRBV18 and TRBJ2-1; D gene ambiguous. The V end was cut by 0 bases, the J end by 10 bases, with 13 bases between. This CDR3 has 14 amino acids. Germline V gene lookup returns CDR1 KGHSH and CDR2 LQKENI. The CDR3 DNA reads as TGTGCCAGCTCACCACCGGTTAGTTCCCTAGAGCAGTTCTTC. It codes for CASSPPVSSLEQFF.

This clone was seen a handful of times. This chain joins TRBV5-1 and TRBJ2-1, with a possible D match to TRBD2 (5 bases). Germline V gene sequence: CDR1 SGHRS, CDR2 YFSETQ. There are 17 residues in the CDR3. With 2 bases removed from V and 0 bases from J, the gap between germline ends came to 15 bases. The CDR3 coding sequence is TGCGCCAGCAGCTTCCAACTAGTTTCGGACTCCTACAATGAGCAGTTCTTC. It codes for CASSFQLVSDSYNEQFF.

The table lists this clone with a few counts. This chain joins TRBV14 and TRBJ2-5; TRBD1 might be the D (6 bases). V lost 0 bases and J lost 8, with 7 bases in between. CDR3 length: 12 residues. The germline V gene encodes CDR1 SGHDN and CDR2 FVKESK. The CDR3 protein is CASSQDRGTQYF. The CDR3 DNA reads TGTGCCAGCAGCCAAGACAGGGGCACCCAGTACTTC. Looking up the rest from reference TRBV14 and TRBJ2-5 gives the full variable domain: EAGVTQFPSHSVIEKGQTVTLRCDPISGHDNLYWYRRVMGKEIKFLLHFVKESKQDESGMPNNRFLAERTGGTYSTLKVQPAELEDSGVYFCASSQDRGTQYFGPGTRLLVL.

This chain links TRBV7-9 with TRBJ1-1, with 9 bases fitting TRBD1. The CDR3 is made up of 14 amino acids. CDR1 and CDR2 (germline): SEHNR, FQNEAQ (reference sequence). J lost 3 bases, V lost 5 bases, and 4 bases had no gene match. CDR3 nucleotides: TGTGCCAGCAGCCTACAGGGGGCGCACACTGAAGCTTTCTTT. Its protein is CASSLQGAHTEAFF.

The chain combines TRBV20-1 with TRBJ2-7, with D possibly being TRBD2 (7 bases). The V end was cut by 3 bases, the J end by 2 bases, with 14 bases between. Germline V gives CDR1 DFQATT, CDR2 SNEGSKA (reference sequence). The CDR3 covers 14 residues. The CDR3 DNA is TGCAGTGCTAGTCGCGGGGGCAACCCCTACGAGCAGTACTTC. Translating it yields CSASRGGNPYEQYF.

J is TRBJ1-3 and V is TRBV4-3; D is undetermined. V was trimmed by 0 bases and J by 3 bases, leaving 3 bases between them. The CDR3 sequence is 13 residues long. CDR1 LGHNA and CDR2 YSLEER come from the germline V gene. The CDR3 loop is CASSQDIGNTIYF. The CDR3 DNA reads TGCGCCAGCAGCCAAGATATTGGAAACACCATATATTTT.

The gene calls are TRBV9 and TRBJ2-7, with D perhaps TRBD1 (6 bases). This CDR3 has 15 amino acids. From germline, CDR1 is SGDLS and CDR2 YYNGEE. V lost 4 bases and J lost 4, with 18 bases in between. The CDR3 loop reads CASSPRQDPGYEQYF. Here the CDR3 DNA reads TGTGCCAGCAGCCCCCGACAGGACCCGGGGTACGAGCAGTACTTC.

This clone was seen only once. The chain links TRBV7-2 to TRBJ2-3; D not certain. V was pared by 1 base and J by 11 bases, with 10 bases between. Germline lookup yields CDR1 SGHTA and CDR2 FQGNSA. CDR3 size: 12 residues. This CDR3 reads CASSLEAVWQYF. In DNA, the CDR3 is TGTGCCAGCAGCTTAGAGGCGGTTTGGCAGTATTTT.

The chain links TRBV25-1 to TRBJ2-1; D possibly corresponds to TRBD2 (6 bases). Trimming shortened V by 6 bases and J by 6 bases, and 15 bases separated the two germline ends. CDR1 is MGHDK, CDR2 SYGVNS, per germline. The CDR3 consists of 14 residues. The CDR3 here is CASSEGWRGNEQFF. The CDR3 DNA reads TGTGCCAGCAGCGAGGGTTGGCGGGGCAATGAGCAGTTCTTC.

This clone was counted between two and nine times. This rearrangement joins TRBV19 to TRBJ2-7; the D gene is possibly TRBD1 (5 bases). V lost 1 base, J lost 3 bases, and 7 bases lay in between. The V gene's germline CDR1 is LNHDA and CDR2 SQIVND (reference sequence). The CDR3 is 13 residues long. This CDR3 is CASSIGRVYEQYF. DNA of the CDR3: TGTGCCAGTAGTATAGGCAGGGTCTACGAGCAGTACTTC.

The rearrangement links TRBV5-5 to TRBJ1-1; no reliable D call. This CDR3 spans 14 amino acids. Germline V gene data show CDR1 as SGHKS and CDR2 as YYEKEE (reference sequence). Between the trimmed V and J ends, which lost 0 bases and 5 bases, there was a span of 11 bases. The CDR3 DNA is TGTGCCAGCAGCTTGGACAGTCGGCTGACTGAAGCTTTCTTT. This codes for CASSLDSRLTEAFF.

V and J are TRBV19 and TRBJ2-4; 7 bases map to TRBD1. With 5 bases clipped from V and 3 bases from J, the junction kept 7 bases outside the gene matches. Per the germline V gene, CDR1 is LNHDA and CDR2 is SQIVND (reference sequence). This CDR3 comprises 15 residues. For the CDR3, the DNA is TGTGCCAGTAGTCCCCGACAGGGCGGCAAAAACATTCAGTACTTC. This codes for CASSPRQGGKNIQYF.

The chain joins TRBV27 to TRBJ2-5; 7 nucleotides line up with TRBD1. This CDR3 region has 13 residues. Losses at the gene ends were 5 bases for V and 5 bases for J; bases not matched to a gene: 5. Germline V lookup: CDR1 MNHEY, CDR2 SMNVEV (reference sequence). Here the CDR3 reads CASSGTARETQYF. In nucleotides, the CDR3 is TGTGCCAGCAGTGGGACAGCAAGGGAGACCCAGTACTTC.